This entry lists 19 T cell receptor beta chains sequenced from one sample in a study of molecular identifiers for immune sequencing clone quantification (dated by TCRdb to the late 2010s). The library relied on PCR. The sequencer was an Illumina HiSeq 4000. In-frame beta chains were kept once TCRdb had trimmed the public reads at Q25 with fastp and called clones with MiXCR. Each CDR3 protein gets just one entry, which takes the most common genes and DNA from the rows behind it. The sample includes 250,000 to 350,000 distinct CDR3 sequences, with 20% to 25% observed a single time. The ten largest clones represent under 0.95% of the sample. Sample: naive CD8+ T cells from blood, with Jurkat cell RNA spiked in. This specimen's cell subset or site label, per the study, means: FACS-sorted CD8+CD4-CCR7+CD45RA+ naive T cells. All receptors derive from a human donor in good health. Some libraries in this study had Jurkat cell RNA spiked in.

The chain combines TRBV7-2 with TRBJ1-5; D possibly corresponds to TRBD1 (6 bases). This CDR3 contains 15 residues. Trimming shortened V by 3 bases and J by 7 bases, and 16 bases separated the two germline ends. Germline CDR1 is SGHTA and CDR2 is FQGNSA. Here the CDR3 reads CASSLGVGAGQPQHF. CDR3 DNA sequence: TGTGCCAGCAGCTTGGGCGTGGGGGCAGGGCAGCCCCAGCATTTT.

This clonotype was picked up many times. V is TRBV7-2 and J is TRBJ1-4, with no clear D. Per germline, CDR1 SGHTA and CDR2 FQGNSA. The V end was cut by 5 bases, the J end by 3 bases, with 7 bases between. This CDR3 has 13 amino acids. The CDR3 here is CASSPRSNEKLFF. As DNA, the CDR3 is TGTGCCAGCAGCCCAAGGTCTAATGAAAAACTGTTTTTT.

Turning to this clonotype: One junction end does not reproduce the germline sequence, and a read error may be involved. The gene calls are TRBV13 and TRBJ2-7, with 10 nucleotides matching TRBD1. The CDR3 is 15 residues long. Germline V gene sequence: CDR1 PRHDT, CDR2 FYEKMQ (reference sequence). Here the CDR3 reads CASGFGTGVSHEQYF. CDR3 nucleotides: TGTGCCAGCGGCTTTGGGACAGGGGTTTCCCACGAGCAGTACTTC.

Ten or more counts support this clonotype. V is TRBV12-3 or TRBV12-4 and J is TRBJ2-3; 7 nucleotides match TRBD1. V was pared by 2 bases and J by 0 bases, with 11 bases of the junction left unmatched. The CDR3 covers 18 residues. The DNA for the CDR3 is TGTGCCAGCAGTTTAACTATTGGGACAGCTACTAGCACAGATACGCAGTATTTT. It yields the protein CASSLTIGTATSTDTQYF.

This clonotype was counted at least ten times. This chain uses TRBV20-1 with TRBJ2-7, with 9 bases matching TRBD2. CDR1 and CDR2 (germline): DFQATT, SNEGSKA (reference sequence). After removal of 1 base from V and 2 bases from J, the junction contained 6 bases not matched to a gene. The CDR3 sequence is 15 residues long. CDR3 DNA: TGCAGTGCTAGAGCTTGGGCGGGAGGGCCCTACGAGCAGTACTTC. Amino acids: CSARAWAGGPYEQYF.

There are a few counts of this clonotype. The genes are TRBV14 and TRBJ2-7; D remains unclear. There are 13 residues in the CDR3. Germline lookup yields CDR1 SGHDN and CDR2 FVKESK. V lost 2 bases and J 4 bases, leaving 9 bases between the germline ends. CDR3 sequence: CASSQIARYEQYF. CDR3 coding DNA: TGTGCCAGCAGCCAAATCGCCCGTTACGAGCAGTACTTC.

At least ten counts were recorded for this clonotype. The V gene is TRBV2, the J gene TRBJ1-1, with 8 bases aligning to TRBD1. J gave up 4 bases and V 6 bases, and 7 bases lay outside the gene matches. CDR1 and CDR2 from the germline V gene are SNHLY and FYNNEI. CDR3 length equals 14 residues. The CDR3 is CASRLLTGGTEAFF. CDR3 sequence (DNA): TGTGCCAGCAGGCTTCTAACAGGGGGCACTGAAGCTTTCTTT.

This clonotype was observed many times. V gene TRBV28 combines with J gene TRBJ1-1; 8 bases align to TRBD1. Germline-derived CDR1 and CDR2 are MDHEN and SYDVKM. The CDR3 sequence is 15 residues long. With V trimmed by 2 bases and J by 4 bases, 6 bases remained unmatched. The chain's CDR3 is CASSLGPGTGTEAFF. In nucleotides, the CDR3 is TGTGCCAGCAGTTTAGGACCAGGGACAGGCACTGAAGCTTTCTTT.

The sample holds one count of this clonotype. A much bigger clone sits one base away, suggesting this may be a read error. The CDR3 loop reads CASSEGGEQSF. The CDR3 DNA sequence: TGCGCCAGCAGTGAGGGCGGTGAGCAGTCCTTC. The chain employs TRBV4-3 and TRBJ2-1, with D perhaps matching TRBD2 (5 bases). Germline CDR1 reads LGHNA; CDR2 reads YSLEER. CDR3 length: 11 amino acids.

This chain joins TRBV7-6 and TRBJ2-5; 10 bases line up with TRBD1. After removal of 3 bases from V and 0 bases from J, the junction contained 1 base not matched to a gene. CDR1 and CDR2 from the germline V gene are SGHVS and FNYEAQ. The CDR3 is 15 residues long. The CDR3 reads CASSLTGGHQETQYF. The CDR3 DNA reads TGTGCCAGCAGCTTGACAGGGGGCCACCAAGAGACCCAGTACTTC.

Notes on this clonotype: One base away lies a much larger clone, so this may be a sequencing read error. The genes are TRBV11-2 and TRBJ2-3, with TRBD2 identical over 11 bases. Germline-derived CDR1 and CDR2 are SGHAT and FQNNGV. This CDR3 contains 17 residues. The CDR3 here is CASSSGTLAGGLDTRYF. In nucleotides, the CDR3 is TGTGCCAGCAGCTCAGGAACGTTAGCGGGGGGGTTGGATACGCGGTATTTT.

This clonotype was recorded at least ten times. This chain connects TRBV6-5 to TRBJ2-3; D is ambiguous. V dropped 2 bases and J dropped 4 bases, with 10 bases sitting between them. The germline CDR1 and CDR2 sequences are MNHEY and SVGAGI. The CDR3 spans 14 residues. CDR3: CASSYSGEADTQYF. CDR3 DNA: TGTGCCAGCAGTTACAGTGGGGAAGCAGATACGCAGTATTTT.

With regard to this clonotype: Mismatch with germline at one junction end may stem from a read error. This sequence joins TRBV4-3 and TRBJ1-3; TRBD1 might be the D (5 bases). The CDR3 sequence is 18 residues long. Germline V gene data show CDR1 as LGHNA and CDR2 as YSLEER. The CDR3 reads CAGSQETVSFGAGNTIYF. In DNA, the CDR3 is TGCGCCGGCAGCCAAGAGACAGTCTCTTTTGGCGCTGGAAACACCATATATTTT.

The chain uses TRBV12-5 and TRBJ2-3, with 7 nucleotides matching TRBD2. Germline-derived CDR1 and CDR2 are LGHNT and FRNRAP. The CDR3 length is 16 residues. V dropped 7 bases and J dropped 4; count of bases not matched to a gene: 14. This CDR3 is CASVPEGLGVADTQYF. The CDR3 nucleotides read TGTGCTAGTGTCCCGGAAGGACTAGGTGTCGCAGATACGCAGTATTTT. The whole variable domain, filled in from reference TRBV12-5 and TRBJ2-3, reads DARVTQTPRHKVTEMGQEVTMRCQPILGHNTVFWYRQTMMQGLELLAYFRNRAPLDDSGMPKDRFSAEMPDATLATLKIQPSEPRDSAVYFCASVPEGLGVADTQYFGPGTRLTVL.

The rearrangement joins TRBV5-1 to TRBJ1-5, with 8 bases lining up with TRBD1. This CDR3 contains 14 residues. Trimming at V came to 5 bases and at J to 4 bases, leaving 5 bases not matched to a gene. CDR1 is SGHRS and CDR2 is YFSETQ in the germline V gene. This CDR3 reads CASRHRQGNQPQHF. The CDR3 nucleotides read TGCGCCAGCAGGCATAGACAGGGGAATCAGCCCCAGCATTTT.

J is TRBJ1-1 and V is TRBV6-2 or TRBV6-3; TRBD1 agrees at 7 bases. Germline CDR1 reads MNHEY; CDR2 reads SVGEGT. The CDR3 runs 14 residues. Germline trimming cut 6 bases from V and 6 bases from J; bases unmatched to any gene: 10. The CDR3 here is CASRLTTGVPEAFF. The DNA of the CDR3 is TGTGCCAGCAGACTGACAACAGGGGTACCTGAAGCTTTCTTT.

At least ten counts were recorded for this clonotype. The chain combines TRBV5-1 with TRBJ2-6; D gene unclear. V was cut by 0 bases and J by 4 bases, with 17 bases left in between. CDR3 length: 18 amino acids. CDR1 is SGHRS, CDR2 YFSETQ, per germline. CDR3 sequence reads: CASSLESGMIAGANVLTF. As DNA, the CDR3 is TGCGCCAGCAGCTTGGAGTCTGGAATGATAGCCGGGGCCAACGTCCTGACTTTC.

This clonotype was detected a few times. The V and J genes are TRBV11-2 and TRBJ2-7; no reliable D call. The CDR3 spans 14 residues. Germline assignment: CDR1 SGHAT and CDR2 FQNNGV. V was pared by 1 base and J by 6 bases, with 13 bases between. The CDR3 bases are TGTGCCAGCAGCTTAGCCGGATTGGCCCGCGAGCAGTACTTC. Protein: CASSLAGLAREQYF.

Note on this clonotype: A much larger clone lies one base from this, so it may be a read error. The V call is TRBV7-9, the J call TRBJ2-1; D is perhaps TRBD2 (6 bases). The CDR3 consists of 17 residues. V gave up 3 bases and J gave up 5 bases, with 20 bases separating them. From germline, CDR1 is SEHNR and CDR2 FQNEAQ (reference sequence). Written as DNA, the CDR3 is TGTGCCAGCAGCTTTGTAATGCGCGGGACCGGGCACAATGAGCAGTTCTTC. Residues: CASSFVMRGTGHNEQFF.